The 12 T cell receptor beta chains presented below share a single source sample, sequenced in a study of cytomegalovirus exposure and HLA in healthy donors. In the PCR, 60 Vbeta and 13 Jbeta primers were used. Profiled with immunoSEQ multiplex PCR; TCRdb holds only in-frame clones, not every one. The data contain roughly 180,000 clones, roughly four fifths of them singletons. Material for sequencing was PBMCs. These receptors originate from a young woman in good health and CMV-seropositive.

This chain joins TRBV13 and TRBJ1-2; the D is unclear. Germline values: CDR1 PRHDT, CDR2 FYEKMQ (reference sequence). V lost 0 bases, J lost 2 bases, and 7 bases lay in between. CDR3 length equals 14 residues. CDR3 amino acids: CASSLGRKNYGYTF. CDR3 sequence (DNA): TGTGCCAGCAGCTTAGGCAGAAAGAACTATGGCTACACCTTC.

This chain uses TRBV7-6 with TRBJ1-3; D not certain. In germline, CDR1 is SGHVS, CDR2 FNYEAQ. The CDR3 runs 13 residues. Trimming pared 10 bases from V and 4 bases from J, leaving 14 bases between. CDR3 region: CATPVGRGNTIYF. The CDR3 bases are TGTGCCACCCCGGTAGGGAGAGGAAACACCATATATTTT.

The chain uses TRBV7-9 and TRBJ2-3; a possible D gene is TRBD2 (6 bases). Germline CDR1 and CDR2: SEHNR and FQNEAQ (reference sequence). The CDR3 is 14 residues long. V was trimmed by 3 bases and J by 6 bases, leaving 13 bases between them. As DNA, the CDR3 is TGTGCCAGCAGCTTGACTAGAAGATTGGATACGCAGTATTTT. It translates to CASSLTRRLDTQYF.

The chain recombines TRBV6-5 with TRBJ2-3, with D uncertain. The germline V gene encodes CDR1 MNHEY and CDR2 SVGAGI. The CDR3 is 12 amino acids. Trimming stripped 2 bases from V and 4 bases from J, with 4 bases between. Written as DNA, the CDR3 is TGTGCCAGCAGTTACCTGTCAGATACGCAGTATTTT. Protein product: CASSYLSDTQYF.

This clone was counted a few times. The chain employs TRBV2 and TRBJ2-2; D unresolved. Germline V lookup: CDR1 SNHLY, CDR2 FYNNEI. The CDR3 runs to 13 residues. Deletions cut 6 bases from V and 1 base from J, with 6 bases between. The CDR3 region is CASRSVNTGELFF. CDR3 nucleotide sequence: TGTGCCAGCAGATCCGTGAACACCGGGGAGCTGTTTTTT. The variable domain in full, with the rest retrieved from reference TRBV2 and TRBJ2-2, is EPEVTQTPSHQVTQMGQEVILRCVPISNHLYFYWYRQILGQKVEFLVSFYNNEISEKSEIFDDQFSVERPDGSNFTLKIRSTKLEDSAMYFCASRSVNTGELFFGEGSRLTVL.

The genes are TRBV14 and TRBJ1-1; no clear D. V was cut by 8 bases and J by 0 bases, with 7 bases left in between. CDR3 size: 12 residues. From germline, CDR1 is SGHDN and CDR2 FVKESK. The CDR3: CASSFVNTEAFF. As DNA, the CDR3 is TGTGCCAGCTCCTTTGTGAACACTGAAGCTTTCTTT.

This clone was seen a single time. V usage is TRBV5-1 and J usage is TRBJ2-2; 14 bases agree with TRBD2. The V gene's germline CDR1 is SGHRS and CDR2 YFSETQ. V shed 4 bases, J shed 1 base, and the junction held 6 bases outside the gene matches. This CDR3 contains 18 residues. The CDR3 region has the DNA TGCGCCAGCAGCCCCAGGACTAGCGGGGGGCTGAACACCGGGGAGCTGTTTTTT. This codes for CASSPRTSGGLNTGELFF.

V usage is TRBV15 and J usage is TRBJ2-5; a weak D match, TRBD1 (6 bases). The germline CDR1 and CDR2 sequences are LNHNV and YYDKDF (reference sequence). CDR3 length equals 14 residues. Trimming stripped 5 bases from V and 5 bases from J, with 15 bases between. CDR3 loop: CATSRTDRLETQYF. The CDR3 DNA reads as TGTGCCACCAGCCGGACGGACAGACTGGAGACCCAGTACTTC.

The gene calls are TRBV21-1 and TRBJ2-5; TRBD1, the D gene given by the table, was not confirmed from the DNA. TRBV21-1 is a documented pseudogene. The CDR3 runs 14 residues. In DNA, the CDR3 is TGTGCCAGCAAAGAAAATAGCAGGGAAGAGACCCAGTACTTC. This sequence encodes CASKENSREETQYF.

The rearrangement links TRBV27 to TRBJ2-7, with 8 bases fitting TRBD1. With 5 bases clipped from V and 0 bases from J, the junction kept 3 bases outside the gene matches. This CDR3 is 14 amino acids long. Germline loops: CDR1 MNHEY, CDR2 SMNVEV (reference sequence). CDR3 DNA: TGTGCCAGCAGTATAACAGGGGGCTCCTACGAGCAGTACTTC. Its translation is CASSITGGSYEQYF.

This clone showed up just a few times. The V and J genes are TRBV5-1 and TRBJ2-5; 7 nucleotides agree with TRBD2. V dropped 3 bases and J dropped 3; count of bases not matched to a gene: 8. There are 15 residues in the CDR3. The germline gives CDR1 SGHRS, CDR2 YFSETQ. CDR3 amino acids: CASSSTPGGKETQYF. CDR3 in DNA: TGCGCCAGCAGCTCTACTCCGGGAGGTAAAGAGACCCAGTACTTC. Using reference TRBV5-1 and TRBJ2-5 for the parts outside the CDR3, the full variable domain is KAGVTQTPRYLIKTRGQQVTLSCSPISGHRSVSWYQQTPGQGLQFLFEYFSETQRNKGNFPGRFSGRQFSNSRSEMNVSTLELGDSALYLCASSSTPGGKETQYFGPGTRLLVL.

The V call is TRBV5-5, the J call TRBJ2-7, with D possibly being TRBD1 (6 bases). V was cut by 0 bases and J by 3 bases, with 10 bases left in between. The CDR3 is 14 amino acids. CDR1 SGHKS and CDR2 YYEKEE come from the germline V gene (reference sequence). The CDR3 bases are TGTGCCAGCAGCTTGGGTGGGGGCCGCTACGAGCAGTACTTC. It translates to CASSLGGGRYEQYF.